Each of the 21 T cell receptor beta chains below was sequenced from the same sample in a study of graft-versus-host responses after intestinal transplantation. The assay was immunoSEQ multiplex PCR, and TCRdb's table has in-frame clones only and misses some. The sample includes about 54,000 clones, about 89% seen only once; the top ten take roughly 6%. Source: PBMCs, taken roughly 95 weeks after intestinal transplant. The receptors come from a human patient who received an intestinal transplant, so some T cells may come from the graft donor.

This clone was seen a few times. The chain has TRBV18 and TRBJ2-5; 8 positions match TRBD1. Trimming cost V 3 bases and J 5 bases; bases outside gene matches: 11. This CDR3 has 16 amino acids. The germline V gene encodes CDR1 KGHSH and CDR2 LQKENI. CDR3 protein: CASSPVDRGFRETQYF. Here the CDR3 DNA reads TGTGCCAGCTCACCGGTCGACAGGGGTTTTCGGGAGACCCAGTACTTC.

The chain joins TRBV4-1 to TRBJ2-1; TRBD2 agrees at 7 bases. CDR1 and CDR2 from the germline V gene are MGHRA and YSYEKL. V trimming: 0 bases; J trimming: 3 bases; junction bases outside the gene matches: 8. CDR3 size: 17 residues. The CDR3 here is CASSQDQTSNFYNEQFF. As DNA, the CDR3 is TGCGCCAGCAGCCAAGACCAGACTAGCAATTTCTACAATGAGCAGTTCTTC.

The rearrangement uses TRBV27 and TRBJ2-1; TRBD1 agrees at 12 bases. The CDR3 spans 16 residues. From germline, CDR1 is MNHEY and CDR2 SMNVEV (reference sequence). Unmatched junction bases numbered 12, after V lost 6 bases and J lost 9 bases. For the CDR3, the DNA is TGTGCCAGCAGCCCAAGGGGTGGGACAGGGGGCCGTGAGCAGTTCTTC. Amino acids: CASSPRGGTGGREQFF.

The J gene is TRBJ1-1, the V gene TRBV9; weak D call: TRBD1 (6 bases). CDR3 length: 15 residues. V was clipped by 4 bases and J by 1 base, with 14 bases between them. Per the germline V gene, CDR1 is SGDLS and CDR2 is YYNGEE. CDR3: CASSPRSGQNTEAFF. For the CDR3, the DNA is TGTGCCAGCAGCCCCCGTTCGGGACAGAACACTGAAGCTTTCTTT.

The rearrangement uses TRBV6-1 and TRBJ1-3; D is perhaps TRBD1 (5 bases). This CDR3 has 13 amino acids. V lost 8 bases to trimming and J lost 1 base, with 9 bases between them. The V gene's germline CDR1 is MNHNS and CDR2 SASEGT. CDR3 DNA sequence: TGTGCCAGCCGGCCAGGGTCTGGAAACACCATATATTTT. The encoded protein is CASRPGSGNTIYF.

The chain employs TRBV10-1 and TRBJ1-1; D is unresolved. The CDR3 totals 13 residues. V lost 0 bases, J lost 10 bases, and 12 bases lay in between. Germline CDR1 is WNHNN and CDR2 is SYGVQD (reference sequence). This CDR3 is CASSESAALGAFF. CDR3 DNA: TGCGCCAGCAGTGAGTCCGCCGCCCTAGGAGCTTTCTTT.

This chain connects TRBV11-2 to TRBJ2-5; D is possibly TRBD2 (6 bases). Germline assignment: CDR1 SGHAT and CDR2 FQNNGV. The CDR3 spans 13 residues. V was pared by 3 bases and J by 3 bases, with 8 bases between. The CDR3 DNA reads TGTGCCAGCAGCTTTGGACTAAAAGAGACCCAGTACTTC. Amino acids: CASSFGLKETQYF.

Here the CDR3 DNA reads TGCACCAGCAGCCGCTCAGCGGTCTATGGCTACACCTTC. Translating gives CTSSRSAVYGYTF. The chain uses TRBV1 and TRBJ1-2. TRBV1 is annotated as a pseudogene. The CDR3 has 13 amino acids.

The V call is TRBV5-1, the J call TRBJ1-1; TRBD1 might be the D (5 bases). This CDR3 has 17 amino acids. Germline V gene lookup returns CDR1 SGHRS and CDR2 YFSETQ. Trimming took 2 bases from V and 1 from J, leaving 18 bases between them. As DNA, the CDR3 is TGCGCCAGCAGCTTCCTTGGTAGGGGAAGGACGAACACTGAAGCTTTCTTT. It codes for CASSFLGRGRTNTEAFF.

The rearrangement joins TRBV11-2 to TRBJ1-6; D may be TRBD1 (5 bases). V was pared by 1 base and J by 4 bases, with 11 bases between. The CDR3 extends over 16 amino acids. From germline, CDR1 is SGHAT and CDR2 FQNNGV. Here the CDR3 DNA reads TGTGCCAGCAGCTTAGGTCTGGGGACTTATAATTCACCCCTCCACTTT. Encoded protein: CASSLGLGTYNSPLHF.

The V gene is TRBV12-5, the J gene TRBJ2-5, with 9 bases matching TRBD1. The CDR3 has 13 residues. V lost 6 bases and J lost 5; bases outside the gene matches: 4. Germline V gene sequence: CDR1 LGHNT, CDR2 FRNRAP. Here the CDR3 reads CASGMGQGETQYF. The CDR3 DNA reads TGTGCTAGTGGGATGGGACAGGGCGAGACCCAGTACTTC.

This clone was counted only a few times. The chain carries TRBV11-2 and TRBJ1-1, with D possibly TRBD1 on 5 matching bases. CDR1 and CDR2 (germline): SGHAT, FQNNGV. The ends were cut back, 5 bases at V and 4 bases at J, with 14 bases in the middle. The CDR3 covers 14 residues. The CDR3 region is CASSPRGAVTEAFF. The CDR3 region has the DNA TGTGCCAGCAGCCCACGCGGGGCGGTCACTGAAGCTTTCTTT.

The chain has TRBV16 and TRBJ1-2; TRBD1 matches 7 bases. The length of the CDR3 is 14 residues. V dropped 0 bases and J dropped 8; count of bases not matched to a gene: 6. Germline V CDR1 and CDR2: KGHSY, FQNENV. CDR3: CASSQSEGAVGYTF. The CDR3 DNA follows: TGTGCCAGCAGCCAATCGGAGGGGGCGGTAGGCTACACCTTC.

The chain employs TRBV5-1 and TRBJ1-1; TRBD1 is a possible D gene (6 bases). From germline, CDR1 is SGHRS and CDR2 YFSETQ. The length of the CDR3 is 14 residues. V was clipped by 5 bases and J by 5 bases, with 16 bases between them. Here the CDR3 reads CASRYGNRETEAFF. CDR3 DNA sequence: TGCGCCAGCAGATATGGAAACAGGGAGACTGAAGCTTTCTTT.

V gene TRBV27 combines with J gene TRBJ1-4; weak D call: TRBD1 (6 bases). The V end lost 4 bases, the J end lost 8 bases, and 20 bases lay between the germline ends. The CDR3 sequence is 16 residues long. Looked up from germline, CDR1 is MNHEY and CDR2 is SMNVEV (reference sequence). The CDR3 region has the DNA TGTGCCAGCAGTTCGCTCCCGGGACATACAGGAGAAAAACTGTTTTTT. This translates into CASSSLPGHTGEKLFF.

This chain links TRBV5-4 with TRBJ2-7, with TRBD1 as a possible D gene (6 bases). The length of the CDR3 is 15 residues. Trimming stripped 2 bases from V and 3 bases from J, with 15 bases between. Germline values: CDR1 SGHNT, CDR2 YYREEE (reference sequence). The CDR3 DNA follows: TGTGCCAGCAGCTTACCGCAGGGGCAAAGCTACGAGCAGTACTTC. Translation gives CASSLPQGQSYEQYF. The entire variable domain, with the rest obtained from reference TRBV5-4 and TRBJ2-7, is as follows: ETGVTQSPTHLIKTRGQQVTLRCSSQSGHNTVSWYQQALGQGPQFIFQYYREEENGRGNFPPRFSGLQFPNYSSELNVNALELDDSALYLCASSLPQGQSYEQYFGPGTRLTVT.

CDR3 coding DNA: TGCGCCAGCAGCTTGGGATTTGGGGCAGGTTTTAATGAAAAACTGTTTTTT. It is translated as CASSLGFGAGFNEKLFF. The chain is built from TRBV5-1 and TRBJ1-4, with TRBD1 as a possible D gene (5 bases). The CDR3 sequence is 17 residues long. Germline V gives CDR1 SGHRS, CDR2 YFSETQ. V was pared by 0 bases and J by 4 bases, with 16 bases between.

This chain connects TRBV6-5 to TRBJ2-1, with a possible D match to TRBD2 (6 bases). CDR3 length: 13 amino acids. V was trimmed by 2 bases and J by 8 bases, leaving 10 bases between them. Per the germline V gene, CDR1 is MNHEY and CDR2 is SVGAGI. CDR3 DNA sequence: TGTGCCAGCAGTTACGGGGGGATCGATGAGCAGTTCTTC. Residues: CASSYGGIDEQFF.

The V gene is TRBV29-1, the J gene TRBJ1-2; no firm D call. The V gene lost 4 bases and the J gene lost 5 bases, with 11 bases spanning the gap. This CDR3 is 12 amino acids long. Germline lookup yields CDR1 SQVTM and CDR2 ANQGSEA. The CDR3 loop reads CSVGKEAYGYTF. DNA of the CDR3: TGCAGCGTTGGTAAGGAAGCTTATGGCTACACCTTC. The full variable domain, with the rest looked up from reference TRBV29-1 and TRBJ1-2, is SAVISQKPSRDICQRGTSLTIQCQVDSQVTMMFWYRQQPGQSLTLIATANQGSEATYESGFVIDKFPISRPNLTFSTLTVSNMSPEDSSIYLCSVGKEAYGYTFGSGTRLTVV.

A single count supports this clone. The chain combines TRBV6-1 with TRBJ2-7; 8 bases agree with TRBD1. Germline CDR1 MNHNS, CDR2 SASEGT. The CDR3 runs 14 residues. With V trimmed by 4 bases and J by 4 bases, 6 bases remained unmatched. CDR3 sequence reads: CASSVRDRTYEQYF. The CDR3 region has the DNA TGTGCCAGCAGTGTCCGGGACAGGACGTACGAGCAGTACTTC.

J is TRBJ1-1 and V is TRBV4-1; the D gene is possibly TRBD1 (5 bases). The CDR3 runs to 17 residues. Per the germline V gene, CDR1 is MGHRA and CDR2 is YSYEKL. V was cut by 1 base and J by 0 bases, with 15 bases left in between. CDR3 DNA sequence: TGCGCCAGCAGCCAAGCCCGGAGTCCGACAGTGAACACTGAAGCTTTCTTT. This gives the protein CASSQARSPTVNTEAFF.